The clone carrying this T cell receptor beta chain was picked up one time. The junction differs from germline at one of its ends, possibly a read error. These data belong to a study of tumor-infiltrating lymphocytes in primary liver carcinoma. Across the whole study: The study enrolled male and female patients aged 30 to 69 years.

This CDR3 is built from 18 residues. The germline CDR1 and CDR2 sequences are LGHNA and YNFKEQ. Production of TCR beta cDNA used roughly 0.55 ug total RNA together with a constant-region primer. What produced the TCR beta libraries was three nested multiplex PCR rounds using slightly modified ARM-PCR. Each of the first two PCR rounds ran approximately 11 cycles with TRBV1-TRBV30 forward and C-beta reverse primers. TCRdb recomputed calls from the multiplex PCR reads with MiXCR, one row per CDR3 protein. Of around 29,000 distinct CDR3 sequences in the sample, less than 75% are singletons; the top ten hold under 40%. The source material, roughly 18-31 mg of unsorted bulk tissue, was used to co-extract RNA and DNA.

Sequences were obtained from liver tumor tissue from sampling region 3. The subset was: tumor region T3, left-lateral pole. The origin of this receptor is a woman aged 25 to 45 with primary liver carcinoma and hepatitis B virus infection. V usage is TRBV4-2 and J usage is TRBJ2-1; D unresolved. CDR3 loop: CAISQVVSVRSSYNGHFF. Written as DNA, the CDR3 is TGTGCCATCAGCCAAGTAGTGAGCGTCCGAAGCTCCTACAATGGGCATTTCTTC.